A selection of T cell receptor beta chains follows, all from one sample in a study of cytomegalovirus exposure and HLA in healthy donors. Data came from immunoSEQ multiplex PCR; TCRdb stores just in-frame clones and leaves some out. The table has around 150,000 clones, around 77% seen once. The sample comprised PBMCs. These TCRs come from a woman in her forties or fifties in good health and CMV-seronegative. CDR3s include the opening cysteine and the closing phenylalanine or tryptophan. Each record gives: D gene, J gene, V gene, clone size, CDR3 DNA, CDR3 protein. The D gene is left open where the match is weak. A row's size may be missing; if present it is once, few, many or a size class.

>-|TRBJ1-1|TRBV15|-
TGTGCCACCAGCAGCCAATCTGAAGCTTTCTTT
CATSSQSEAFF
>-|TRBJ2-7|TRBV4-3|-
TGCGCCAGCAGCCAAGAGAGGTACGGCTACGAGCAGTACTTC
CASSQERYGYEQYF
>-|TRBJ2-7|TRBV5-6|few
TGTGCCAGCAGCTTGGCCCCAGGGAACTACGAGCAGTACTTC
CASSLAPGNYEQYF
>-|TRBJ1-5|TRBV2|-
TGTGCCAGCAAAGTCAGGGTGGATCAGCCCCAGCATTTT
CASKVRVDQPQHF
>-|TRBJ1-1|TRBV7-6|once
TGTGCCAGCAGCGCACTGGGGCACATGACGAACACTGAAGCTTTCTTT
CASSALGHMTNTEAFF
>TRBD1|TRBJ2-3|TRBV19|-
TGTGCCAGTAGTCCGGGACAGGGGTCAGATACGCAGTATTTT
CASSPGQGSDTQYF
>TRBD2|TRBJ2-5|TRBV10-3|-
TGTGCCATCAGGACTAGCGGCAGCCAAGAGACCCAGTACTTC
CAIRTSGSQETQYF
>-|TRBJ1-1|TRBV28|few
TGTGCCAGCAGTTCTTGGGGGAGGGCAGGGGTAAACACTGAAGCTTTCTTT
CASSSWGRAGVNTEAFF
>TRBD2|TRBJ2-5|TRBV9|-
TGTGCCAGCAGCGTAGGTGGACTAGCGGGCCAAGAGACCCAGTACTTC
CASSVGGLAGQETQYF
>-|TRBJ1-1|TRBV6-1|-
TGTGCCAGCCTCCGAGAGGGTGGAACTGAAGCTTTCTTT
CASLREGGTEAFF
>-|TRBJ2-1|TRBV2|-
TGTGCCAGCAGTCCCCCAGGGGTGGGTACCGCGCGGCAGTTCTTC
CASSPPGVGTARQFF
>TRBD1|TRBJ1-1|TRBV7-9|-
TGTGCCAGCATTCGAGGACAGGGGGAGACTGAAGCTTTCTTT
CASIRGQGETEAFF
>-|TRBJ1-1|TRBV4-3|-
TGCGCCAGCAGCCAAGATCTTCCTCCTCGAGTTCAAGCTTTCTTT
CASSQDLPPRVQAFF
>-|TRBJ1-2|TRBV10-3|few
TGTGCCATCAGTGAGCTCGGGTCTCCCTATGGCTACACCTTC
CAISELGSPYGYTF
>-|TRBJ1-2|TRBV10-2|-
TGCGCCAGCAGTGAGGATGGCAGTCAACGCGGCTACACCTTC
CASSEDGSQRGYTF
>-|TRBJ2-2|TRBV5-1|-
TGCGCCAGCAGCTTGCGCGACTTGAATCGTTTGAACACCGGGGAGCTGTTTTTT
CASSLRDLNRLNTGELFF
>-|TRBJ2-2|TRBV21-1|-
TGTGCCAGCAGTCCCCACGGGGCGGGAAACCCCGGGGAGCTGTTTTTT
CASSPHGAGNPGELFF
>-|TRBJ1-6|TRBV7-2|-
TGTGCCAGCAGTCCCGGGAGAAATTCACCCCTCCACTTT
CASSPGRNSPLHF
>-|TRBJ1-2|TRBV6-1|-
TGTGCCAGCAGTGAAGCACCAGGGGTCTCCTATGGCTACACCTTC
CASSEAPGVSYGYTF
>-|TRBJ2-7|TRBV7-8|-
TGTGCCAGCAGCCCCTACAGGGACTCCTACGAGCAGTACTTC
CASSPYRDSYEQYF
>-|TRBJ2-3|TRBV6-4|few
TGTGCCAGCAGTGAAGGGACACAGAGCACAGATACGCAGTATTTT
CASSEGTQSTDTQYF
>-|TRBJ1-6|TRBV10-3|-
TGTGCCATCAGGTTGGGCCAGGATAATTCACCCCTCCACTTT
CAIRLGQDNSPLHF
>TRBD1|TRBJ1-1|TRBV27|once
TGTGCCAGCAGAACACAGGGGGCAAGAACTGAAGCTTTCTTT
CASRTQGARTEAFF
>-|TRBJ2-1|TRBV7-9|-
TGTGCCAGCAGCCCCCCCCCAGATGAGCAGTTCTTC
CASSPPPDEQFF
>-|TRBJ2-3|TRBV14|-
TGTGCCAGCAGCCAAGGGGTATCCCCCGGGTTGGATACGCAGTATTTT
CASSQGVSPGLDTQYF
>TRBD1|TRBJ1-1|TRBV19|-
TGTGCCAGTAGCGGACAGGGTACCACTGAAGCTTTCTTT
CASSGQGTTEAFF
>TRBD2|TRBJ2-7|TRBV2|few
TGTGCCAGCAGGCCCCTAGCGGGGGGTTCCTACGAGCAGTACTTC
CASRPLAGGSYEQYF
>-|TRBJ2-2|TRBV4-3|-
TGCGCCAGCAGCCAAGATCTAGGAGAGGACACCGGGGAGCTGTTTTTT
CASSQDLGEDTGELFF
>-|TRBJ2-2|TRBV7-3|-
TGTGCCAGCAGCTTTCAAGGGGACACCGGGGAGCTGTTTTTT
CASSFQGDTGELFF
>-|TRBJ1-5|TRBV28|few
TGTGCCAGCCTGGAGGTCCAACGCCATCAGCCCCAGCATTTT
CASLEVQRHQPQHF
>-|TRBJ2-7|TRBV27|once
TGTGCCAGCGCCCTTGCCAGGGCGGGGGAGCAGTACTTC
CASALARAGEQYF
>-|TRBJ2-7|TRBV6-6|-
TGTGCCAGCAGTTACTCGCCCTACAGCTACGAGCAGTACTTC
CASSYSPYSYEQYF
>-|TRBJ2-3|TRBV29-1|few
TGCAGCGTTGAAACAGTAGGCACAGATACGCAGTATTTT
CSVETVGTDTQYF
>-|TRBJ1-3|TRBV14|-
TGTGCCAGCAGCCCGACCGGGGGTGATCCTAGAAACACCATATATTTT
CASSPTGGDPRNTIYF
>-|TRBJ1-5|TRBV2|many
TGTGCCAGCAGCCTCTTGGCTGCTAGCAATCAGCCCCAGCATTTT
CASSLLAASNQPQHF
>TRBD2|TRBJ2-3|TRBV7-2|few
TGTGCCAGCAGCTTAGCTAGCGGGACAGATACGCAGTATTTT
CASSLASGTDTQYF
>TRBD2|TRBJ2-7|TRBV7-2|-
TGTGCCAGCAGCTTATTCCTAGCGGGCGATAATTCCTACGAGCAGTACTTC
CASSLFLAGDNSYEQYF